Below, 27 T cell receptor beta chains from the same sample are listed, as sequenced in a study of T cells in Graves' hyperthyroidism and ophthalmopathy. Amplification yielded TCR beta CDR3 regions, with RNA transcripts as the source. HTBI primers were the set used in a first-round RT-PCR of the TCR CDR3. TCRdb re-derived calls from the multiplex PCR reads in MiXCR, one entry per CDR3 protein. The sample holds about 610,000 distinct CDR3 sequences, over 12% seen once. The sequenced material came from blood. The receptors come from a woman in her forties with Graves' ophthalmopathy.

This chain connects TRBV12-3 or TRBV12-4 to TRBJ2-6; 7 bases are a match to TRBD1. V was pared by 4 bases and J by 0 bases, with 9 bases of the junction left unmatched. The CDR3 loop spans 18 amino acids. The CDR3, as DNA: TGTGCCAGCAGTTCCACAGGGGCCCAATTCTCTGGGGCCAACGTCCTGACTTTC. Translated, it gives CASSSTGAQFSGANVLTF.

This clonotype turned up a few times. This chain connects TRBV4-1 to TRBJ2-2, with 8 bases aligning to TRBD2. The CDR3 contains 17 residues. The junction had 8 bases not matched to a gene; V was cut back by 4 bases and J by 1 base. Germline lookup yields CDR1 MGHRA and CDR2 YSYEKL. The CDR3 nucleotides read TGCGCCAGCAGCCGAGGGCCGGGACTAGAGAACACCGGGGAGCTGTTTTTT. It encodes CASSRGPGLENTGELFF.

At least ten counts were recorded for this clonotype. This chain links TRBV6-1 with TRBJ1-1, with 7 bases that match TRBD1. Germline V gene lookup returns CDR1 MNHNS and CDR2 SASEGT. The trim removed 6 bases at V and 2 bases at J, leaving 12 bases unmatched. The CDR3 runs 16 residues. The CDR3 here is CASSPGAGGYNTEAFF. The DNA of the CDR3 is TGTGCCAGCAGCCCCGGGGCAGGGGGTTACAACACTGAAGCTTTCTTT.

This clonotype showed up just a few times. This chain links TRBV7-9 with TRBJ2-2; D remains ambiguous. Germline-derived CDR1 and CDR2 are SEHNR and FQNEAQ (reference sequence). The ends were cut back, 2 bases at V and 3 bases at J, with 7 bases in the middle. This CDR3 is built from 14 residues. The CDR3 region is CASSLSIYTGELFF. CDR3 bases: TGTGCCAGCAGCTTATCTATTTACACCGGGGAGCTGTTTTTT.

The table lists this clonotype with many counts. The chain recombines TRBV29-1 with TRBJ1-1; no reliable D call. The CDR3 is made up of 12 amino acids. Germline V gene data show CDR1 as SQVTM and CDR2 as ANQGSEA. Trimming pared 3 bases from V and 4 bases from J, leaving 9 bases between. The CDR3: CSVDVGITEAFF. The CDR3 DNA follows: TGCAGCGTTGATGTGGGGATCACTGAAGCTTTCTTT.

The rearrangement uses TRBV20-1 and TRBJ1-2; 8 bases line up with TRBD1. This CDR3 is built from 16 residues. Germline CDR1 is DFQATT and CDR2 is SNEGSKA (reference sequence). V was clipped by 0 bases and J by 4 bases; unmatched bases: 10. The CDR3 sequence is CSARDPTGTGAYGYTF. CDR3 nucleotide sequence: TGCAGTGCTAGAGACCCTACAGGGACAGGAGCCTATGGCTACACCTTC.

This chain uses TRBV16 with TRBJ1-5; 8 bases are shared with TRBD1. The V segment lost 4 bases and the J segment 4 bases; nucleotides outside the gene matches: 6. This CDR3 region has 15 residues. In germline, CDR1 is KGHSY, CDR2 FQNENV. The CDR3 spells CASSPSRQGNQPQHF. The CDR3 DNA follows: TGTGCCAGCAGCCCCTCCCGACAGGGGAATCAGCCCCAGCATTTT.

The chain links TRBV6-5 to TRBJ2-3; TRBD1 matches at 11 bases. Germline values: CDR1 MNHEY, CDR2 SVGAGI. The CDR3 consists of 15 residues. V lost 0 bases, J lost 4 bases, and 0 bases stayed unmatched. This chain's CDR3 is CASSYSGQGADTQYF. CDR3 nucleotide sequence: TGTGCCAGCAGTTACTCGGGACAGGGGGCAGATACGCAGTATTTT.

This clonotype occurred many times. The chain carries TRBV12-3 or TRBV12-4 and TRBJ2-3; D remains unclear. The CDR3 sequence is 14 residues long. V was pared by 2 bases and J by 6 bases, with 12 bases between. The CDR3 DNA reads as TGTGCCAGCAGTTTACGTGGGTCGTGGGATACGCAGTATTTT. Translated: CASSLRGSWDTQYF.

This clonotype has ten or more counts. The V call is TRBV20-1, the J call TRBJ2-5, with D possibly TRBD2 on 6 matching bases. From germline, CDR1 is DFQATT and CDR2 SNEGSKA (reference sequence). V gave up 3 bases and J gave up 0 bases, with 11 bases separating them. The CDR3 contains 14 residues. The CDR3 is CSASRGGNQETQYF. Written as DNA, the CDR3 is TGCAGTGCTAGTAGGGGAGGTAACCAAGAGACCCAGTACTTC.

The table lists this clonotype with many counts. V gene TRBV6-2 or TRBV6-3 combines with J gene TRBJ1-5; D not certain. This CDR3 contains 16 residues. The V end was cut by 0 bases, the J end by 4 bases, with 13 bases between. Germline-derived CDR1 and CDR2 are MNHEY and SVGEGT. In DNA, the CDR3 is TGTGCCAGCAGTTACTCGAGCGCATTACGAAATCAGCCCCAGCATTTT. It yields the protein CASSYSSALRNQPQHF.

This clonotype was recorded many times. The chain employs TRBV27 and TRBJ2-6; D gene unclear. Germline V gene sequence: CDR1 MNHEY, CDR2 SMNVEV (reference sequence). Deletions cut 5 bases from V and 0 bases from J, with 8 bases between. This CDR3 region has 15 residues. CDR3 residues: CASSPLSSGANVLTF. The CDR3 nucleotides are TGTGCCAGCAGTCCTCTCTCCTCTGGGGCCAACGTCCTGACTTTC.

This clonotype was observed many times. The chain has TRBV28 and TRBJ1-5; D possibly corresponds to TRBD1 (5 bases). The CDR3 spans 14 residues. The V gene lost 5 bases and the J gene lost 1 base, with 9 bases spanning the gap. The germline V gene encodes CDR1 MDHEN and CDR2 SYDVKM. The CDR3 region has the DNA TGTGCCAGCAGTGCGGGGCAGAGCAATCAGCCCCAGCATTTT. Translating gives CASSAGQSNQPQHF.

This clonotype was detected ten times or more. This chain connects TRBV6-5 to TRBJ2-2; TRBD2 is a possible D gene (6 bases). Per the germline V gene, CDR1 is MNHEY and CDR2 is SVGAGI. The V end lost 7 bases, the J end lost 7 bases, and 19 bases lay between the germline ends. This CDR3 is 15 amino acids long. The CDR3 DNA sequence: TGTGCCAGCACCCGCCGGACTACGCACGACGGGGAGCTGTTTTTT. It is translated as CASTRRTTHDGELFF.

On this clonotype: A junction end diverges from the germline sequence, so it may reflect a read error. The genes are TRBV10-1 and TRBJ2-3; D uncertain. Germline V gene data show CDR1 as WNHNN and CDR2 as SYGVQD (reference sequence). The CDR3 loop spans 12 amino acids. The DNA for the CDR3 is TGCGCCAGCAGCCCTGGCCTAGATGCGCAGTATTTT. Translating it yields CASSPGLDAQYF.

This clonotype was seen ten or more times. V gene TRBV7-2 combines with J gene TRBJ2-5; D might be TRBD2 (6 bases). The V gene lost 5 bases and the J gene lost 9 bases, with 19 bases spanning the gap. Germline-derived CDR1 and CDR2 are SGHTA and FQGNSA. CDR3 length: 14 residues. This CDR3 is CASSLARVSGAQYF. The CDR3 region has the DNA TGTGCCAGCAGCCTTGCGCGGGTATCGGGGGCCCAGTACTTC. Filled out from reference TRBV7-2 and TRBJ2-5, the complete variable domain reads GAGVSQSPSNKVTEKGKDVELRCDPISGHTALYWYRQSLGQGLEFLIYFQGNSAPDKSGLPSDRFSAERTGGSVSTLTIQRTQQEDSAVYLCASSLARVSGAQYFGPGTRLLVL.

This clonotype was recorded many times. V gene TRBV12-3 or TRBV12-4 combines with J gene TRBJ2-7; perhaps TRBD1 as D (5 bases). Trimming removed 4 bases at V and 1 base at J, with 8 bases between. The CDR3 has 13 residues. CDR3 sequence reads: CASSYPGSYEQYF. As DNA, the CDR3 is TGTGCCAGCAGTTACCCAGGGTCCTACGAGCAGTACTTC.

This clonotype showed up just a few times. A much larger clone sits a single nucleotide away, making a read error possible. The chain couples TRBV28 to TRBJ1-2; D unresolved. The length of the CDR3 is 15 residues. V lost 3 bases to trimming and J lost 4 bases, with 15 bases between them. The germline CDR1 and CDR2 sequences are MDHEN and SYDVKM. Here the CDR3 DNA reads TGTGCCAGCAGTTTCGGGTCAAGAGGAGCCTATGGCTACACCTTC. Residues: CASSFGSRGAYGYTF.

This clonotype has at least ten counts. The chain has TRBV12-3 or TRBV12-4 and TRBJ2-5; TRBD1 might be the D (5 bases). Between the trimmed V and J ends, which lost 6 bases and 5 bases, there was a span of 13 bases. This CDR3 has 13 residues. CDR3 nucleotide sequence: TGTGCCAGCAGAGGGCAGGGTGGGGAGACCCAGTACTTC. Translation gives CASRGQGGETQYF.

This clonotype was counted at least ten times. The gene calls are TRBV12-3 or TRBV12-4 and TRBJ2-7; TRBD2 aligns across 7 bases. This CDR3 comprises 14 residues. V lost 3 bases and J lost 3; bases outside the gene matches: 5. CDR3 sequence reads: CASSFGTTGYEQYF. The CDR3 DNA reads TGTGCCAGCAGTTTCGGGACTACGGGCTACGAGCAGTACTTC.

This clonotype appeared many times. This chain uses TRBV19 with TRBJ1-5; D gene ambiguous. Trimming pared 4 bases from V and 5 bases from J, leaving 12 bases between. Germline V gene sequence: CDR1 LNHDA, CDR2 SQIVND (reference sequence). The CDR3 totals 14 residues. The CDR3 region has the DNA TGTGCCAGTAGTACACTCCCGTGGTATCAGCCCCAGCATTTT. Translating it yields CASSTLPWYQPQHF.

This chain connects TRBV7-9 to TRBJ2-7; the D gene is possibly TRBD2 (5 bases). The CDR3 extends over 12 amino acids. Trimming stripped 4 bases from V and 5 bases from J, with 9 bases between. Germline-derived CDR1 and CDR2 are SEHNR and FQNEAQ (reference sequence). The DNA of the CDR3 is TGTGCCAGCAGCTCGGGATATCACGAGCAGTACTTC. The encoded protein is CASSSGYHEQYF.

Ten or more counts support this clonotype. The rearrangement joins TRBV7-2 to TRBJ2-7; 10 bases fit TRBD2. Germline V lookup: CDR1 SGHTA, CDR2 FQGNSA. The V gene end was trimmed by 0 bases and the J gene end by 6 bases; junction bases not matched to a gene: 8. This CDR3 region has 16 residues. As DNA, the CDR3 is TGTGCCAGCAGCTTAGCTAGCGGGAGGAACTACCCCGAGCAGTACTTC. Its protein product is CASSLASGRNYPEQYF.

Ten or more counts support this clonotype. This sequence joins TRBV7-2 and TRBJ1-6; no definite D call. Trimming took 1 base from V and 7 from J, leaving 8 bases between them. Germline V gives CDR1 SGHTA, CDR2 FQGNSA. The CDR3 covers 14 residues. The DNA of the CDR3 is TGTGCCAGCAGCTTAGTGGCACCAAATTCACCCCTCCACTTT. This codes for CASSLVAPNSPLHF.

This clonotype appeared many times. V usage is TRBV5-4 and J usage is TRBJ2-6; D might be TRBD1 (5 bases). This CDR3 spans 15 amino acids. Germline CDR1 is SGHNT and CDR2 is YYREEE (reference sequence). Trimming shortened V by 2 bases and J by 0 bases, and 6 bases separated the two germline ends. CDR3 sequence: CASSLDSSGANVLTF. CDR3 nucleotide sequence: TGTGCCAGCAGCTTAGACAGCTCTGGGGCCAACGTCCTGACTTTC.

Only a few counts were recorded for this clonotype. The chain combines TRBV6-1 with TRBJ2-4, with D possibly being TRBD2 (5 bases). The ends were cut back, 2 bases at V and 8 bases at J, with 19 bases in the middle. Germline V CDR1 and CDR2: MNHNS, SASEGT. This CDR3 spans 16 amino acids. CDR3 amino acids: CASSEIGERFEYIQYF. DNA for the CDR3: TGTGCCAGCAGTGAAATCGGGGAACGGTTTGAGTACATTCAGTACTTC.

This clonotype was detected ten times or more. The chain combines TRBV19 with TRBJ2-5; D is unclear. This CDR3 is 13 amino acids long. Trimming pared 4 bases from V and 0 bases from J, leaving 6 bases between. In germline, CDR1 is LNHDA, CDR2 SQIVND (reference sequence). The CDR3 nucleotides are TGTGCCAGTAGTAGAAGGTACCAAGAGACCCAGTACTTC. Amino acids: CASSRRYQETQYF.